This entry lists 11 T cell receptor beta chains sequenced from one sample in a study of cytomegalovirus exposure and HLA in healthy donors. This PCR relied on a set of 60 Vbeta primers and 13 Jbeta primers. Data came from immunoSEQ multiplex PCR; TCRdb stores just in-frame clones and leaves some out. Of around 150,000 clones listed, roughly 80% were seen once; the top ten hold around 8%. The sequenced sample was PBMCs. All receptors derive from a male donor in good health and CMV-seropositive.

The chain is built from TRBV25-1 and TRBJ2-1; a weak D match, TRBD2 (5 bases). CDR1 and CDR2 from the germline V gene are MGHDK and SYGVNS. The CDR3 contains 14 residues. Trimming pared 8 bases from V and 7 bases from J, leaving 18 bases between. The CDR3 nucleotides are TGTGCCAGCTCGGGCCTCGAGAGGGTGAATGAGCAGTTCTTC. Its translation is CASSGLERVNEQFF. The full variable domain, with the rest looked up from reference TRBV25-1 and TRBJ2-1, is EADIYQTPRYLVIGTGKKITLECSQTMGHDKMYWYQQDPGMELHLIHYSYGVNSTEKGDLSSESTVSRIRTEHFPLTLESARPSHTSQYLCASSGLERVNEQFFGPGTRLTVL.

The rearrangement uses TRBV10-3 and TRBJ2-5; D might be TRBD2 (6 bases). Looked up from germline, CDR1 is ENHRY and CDR2 is SYGVKD. The CDR3 is 14 residues long. Trimming pared 4 bases from V and 2 bases from J, leaving 11 bases between. The CDR3 loop is CAISGGTDQETQYF. The CDR3 DNA reads TGTGCCATCAGTGGCGGGACGGATCAAGAGACCCAGTACTTC.

This clone was detected only a few times. The genes are TRBV25-1 and TRBJ1-1; D not resolved. Deletions cut 8 bases from V and 5 bases from J, with 6 bases between. This CDR3 comprises 10 residues. The V gene's germline CDR1 is MGHDK and CDR2 SYGVNS. The CDR3 loop is CASGGTEAFF. For the CDR3, the DNA is TGTGCCAGCGGAGGAACTGAAGCTTTCTTT. Together with reference TRBV25-1 and TRBJ1-1, the CDR3 gives the full variable domain: EADIYQTPRYLVIGTGKKITLECSQTMGHDKMYWYQQDPGMELHLIHYSYGVNSTEKGDLSSESTVSRIRTEHFPLTLESARPSHTSQYLCASGGTEAFFGQGTRLTVV.

This clone was picked up one time. The chain combines TRBV6-5 with TRBJ1-1; 9 positions agree with TRBD1. V dropped 7 bases and J dropped 10; count of bases not matched to a gene: 10. From germline, CDR1 is MNHEY and CDR2 SVGAGI. The CDR3 is made up of 13 amino acids. The CDR3 coding sequence is TGTGCCAGCACCCGGACAGGGGCCGAGGGAGCTTTCTTT. Residues: CASTRTGAEGAFF.

The V and J genes are TRBV4-1 and TRBJ1-1; D gene ambiguous. The V gene's germline CDR1 is MGHRA and CDR2 YSYEKL. V was pared by 3 bases and J by 1 base, with 18 bases between. The CDR3 is made up of 17 amino acids. CDR3 DNA sequence: TGCGCCAGCAGCCACGAACTGGCGATACAGTGGAACACTGAAGCTTTCTTT. This encodes CASSHELAIQWNTEAFF.

The chain recombines TRBV30 with TRBJ1-1; D is uncertain. The CDR3 has 14 residues. Germline CDR1 reads GTSNPN; CDR2 reads SVGIG (reference sequence). Deletions cut 7 bases from V and 0 bases from J, with 15 bases between. CDR3 residues: CASETLVMNTEAFF. CDR3 coding DNA: TGTGCCTCTGAGACCCTAGTCATGAACACTGAAGCTTTCTTT. Based on the CDR3 plus reference TRBV30 and TRBJ1-1, the full variable domain is SQTIHQWPATLVQPVGSPLSLECTVEGTSNPNLYWYRQAAGRGLQLLFYSVGIGQISSEVPQNLSASRPQDRQFILSSKKLLLSDSGFYLCASETLVMNTEAFFGQGTRLTVV.

The J gene is TRBJ2-7, the V gene TRBV7-2, with D possibly matching TRBD2 (6 bases). Germline CDR1 and CDR2: SGHTA and FQGNSA. There are 13 residues in the CDR3. V lost 10 bases to trimming and J lost 0 bases, with 13 bases between them. DNA for the CDR3: TGTGCCACCCGTCCCGGGAGCTCCTACGAGCAGTACTTC. Translated, it gives CATRPGSSYEQYF.

The rearrangement joins TRBV27 to TRBJ2-3; D call uncertain. The germline V and J ends were trimmed by 3 bases and 5 bases, with 9 bases remaining between them. CDR1 is MNHEY and CDR2 is SMNVEV in the germline V gene (reference sequence). There are 13 residues in the CDR3. The CDR3 region is CASSLRVRDTQYF. The CDR3 nucleotides are TGTGCCAGCAGTTTGAGAGTGCGAGATACGCAGTATTTT.

J is TRBJ2-1 and V is TRBV7-2; possibly TRBD2 for D (5 bases). Germline CDR1 SGHTA, CDR2 FQGNSA. This CDR3 is built from 15 residues. V lost 1 base and J 10 bases, leaving 17 bases between the germline ends. The CDR3 is CASSLVASTRGEQFF. CDR3 DNA: TGTGCCAGCAGCTTAGTGGCTAGCACCCGTGGCGAGCAGTTCTTC.

Details on this clone: Mismatch with germline at one junction end may stem from a read error. The chain carries TRBV9 and TRBJ2-4; D gene unclear. The germline CDR1 and CDR2 sequences are SGDLS and YYNGEE. The CDR3 contains 15 residues. This CDR3 is CASSVDFQAKNSQYF. The CDR3 nucleotides are TGTGCCAGCAGCGTAGACTTTCAAGCCAAAAACAGTCAGTACTTC.

The rearrangement uses TRBV27 and TRBJ1-5; 7 bases fit TRBD1. Germline V gene lookup returns CDR1 MNHEY and CDR2 SMNVEV (reference sequence). The trim removed 5 bases at V and 0 bases at J, leaving 7 bases unmatched. The CDR3 loop spans 16 amino acids. The CDR3 sequence: CASSPRTGYSNQPQHF. CDR3 nucleotides: TGTGCCAGCAGTCCGCGGACAGGTTATAGCAATCAGCCCCAGCATTTT.